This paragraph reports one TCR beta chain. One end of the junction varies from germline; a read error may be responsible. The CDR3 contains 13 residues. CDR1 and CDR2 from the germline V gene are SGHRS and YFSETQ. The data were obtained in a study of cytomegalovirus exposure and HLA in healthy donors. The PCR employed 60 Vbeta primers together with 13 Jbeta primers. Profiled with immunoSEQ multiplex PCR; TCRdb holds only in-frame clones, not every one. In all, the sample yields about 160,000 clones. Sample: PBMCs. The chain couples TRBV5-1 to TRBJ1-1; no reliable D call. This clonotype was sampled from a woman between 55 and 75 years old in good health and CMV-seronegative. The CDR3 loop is CASGLPGVTEAFF. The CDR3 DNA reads TGCGCCAGCGGCTTACCCGGGGTTACTGAAGCTTTCTTT.